This T cell receptor (beta chain) was sequenced during a study of OX40 agonist ivuxolimab in advanced cancers. The CDR3 extends over 14 amino acids. V shed 7 bases, J shed 5 bases, and the junction held 8 bases outside the gene matches. Germline CDR1 is MNHEY and CDR2 is SVGAGI. The assay was immunoSEQ multiplex PCR, and TCRdb's table has in-frame clones only and misses some. The table lists 90,000 to 100,000 clones, around 96% of them singletons. The chain is built from TRBV6-5 and TRBJ2-3, with 8 bases matching TRBD2. The receptor was isolated from an adult with an advanced solid tumor such as melanoma, head and neck, liver or kidney cancer. The sample was CD4+ or CD8+ T cells sorted from blood, taken in a trial of the OX40 agonist ivuxolimab. This CDR3 reads CASNNGGAGDTQYF. CDR3 nucleotide sequence: TGTGCCAGCAATAACGGGGGGGCCGGAGATACGCAGTATTTT.